These 29 T cell receptor beta chains originate from one sample sequenced in a study of T cells after posttransplantation cyclophosphamide. The method was immunoSEQ multiplex PCR; TCRdb's version includes in-frame clones alone and lacks a portion of them. The table lists 38,000 or so clones, with no singletons. The sequenced material came from PBMCs. The source of these receptors is a man in his forties or fifties in good health, CMV-negative, and a related stem cell transplant donor.

In this sample, this clone turned up many times. The chain combines TRBV9 with TRBJ2-1; TRBD2 matches 13 bases. This CDR3 region has 17 residues. CDR1 and CDR2 (germline): SGDLS, YYNGEE. With 4 bases clipped from V and 5 bases from J, the junction kept 9 bases outside the gene matches. This chain's CDR3 is CASSPGDGLAGDNEQFF. As DNA, the CDR3 is TGTGCCAGCAGCCCGGGTGATGGACTAGCGGGAGACAATGAGCAGTTCTTC. The full variable domain, with the rest looked up from reference TRBV9 and TRBJ2-1, is DSGVTQTPKHLITATGQRVTLRCSPRSGDLSVYWYQQSLDQGLQFLIQYYNGEERAKGNILERFSAQQFPDLHSELNLSSLELGDSALYFCASSPGDGLAGDNEQFFGPGTRLTVL.

This clone was observed many times. V is TRBV7-6 and J is TRBJ2-3; TRBD2 matches at 10 bases. Germline V gene sequence: CDR1 SGHVS, CDR2 FNYEAQ. The CDR3 length is 15 residues. J was trimmed by 1 base and V by 4 bases; bases with no gene match: 2. The CDR3 loop is CASSSSGGGTDTQYF. In DNA form, the CDR3 reads TGTGCCAGCAGCTCGAGCGGGGGGGGCACAGATACGCAGTATTTT. The variable domain in full, completed from reference TRBV7-6 and TRBJ2-3, reads GAGVSQSPRYKVTKRGQDVALRCDPISGHVSLYWYRQALGQGPEFLTYFNYEAQQDKSGLPNDRFSAERPEGSISTLTIQRTEQRDSAMYRCASSSSGGGTDTQYFGPGTRLTVL.

This clone was observed at least ten times. The V call is TRBV19, the J call TRBJ2-7; TRBD2 matches at 8 bases. This CDR3 spans 18 amino acids. The germline V gene has CDR1 LNHDA and CDR2 SQIVND (reference sequence). Losses at the gene ends were 5 bases for V and 0 bases for J; bases not matched to a gene: 15. CDR3 protein: CASSPRGRIAGSSYEQYF. The CDR3 DNA reads TGTGCCAGTAGTCCAAGAGGGCGGATAGCGGGGAGCTCCTACGAGCAGTACTTC. Full variable domain (rest looked up from reference TRBV19 and TRBJ2-7): DGGITQSPKYLFRKEGQNVTLSCEQNLNHDAMYWYRQDPGQGLRLIYYSQIVNDFQKGDIAEGYSVSREKKESFPLTVTSAQKNPTAFYLCASSPRGRIAGSSYEQYFGPGTRLTVT.

This clone came up many times. The chain combines TRBV27 with TRBJ1-1, with a weak D call TRBD1 (5 bases). Germline lookup yields CDR1 MNHEY and CDR2 SMNVEV (reference sequence). The CDR3 has 13 residues. Trimming took 2 bases from V and 1 from J, leaving 5 bases between them. The CDR3 DNA reads as TGTGCCAGCAGTTTAACAGGGAACACTGAAGCTTTCTTT. It codes for CASSLTGNTEAFF.

This clone was observed at least ten times. V gene TRBV7-6 combines with J gene TRBJ2-1; 9 bases line up with TRBD1. The CDR3 runs 17 residues. Per the germline V gene, CDR1 is SGHVS and CDR2 is FNYEAQ. The trim removed 5 bases at V and 4 bases at J, leaving 12 bases unmatched. CDR3 sequence reads: CASSQSRDRAFYNEQFF. CDR3 DNA sequence: TGTGCCAGCAGCCAAAGCCGGGACAGGGCCTTTTACAATGAGCAGTTCTTC.

This clone has at least ten counts. J is TRBJ2-2 and V is TRBV5-1; D may be TRBD2 (5 bases). CDR1 and CDR2 from the germline V gene are SGHRS and YFSETQ. Between the trimmed V and J ends, which lost 5 bases and 2 bases, there was a span of 16 bases. This CDR3 spans 16 amino acids. Here the CDR3 DNA reads TGCGCCAGCAGGGTTCGGGGTGGATCTAACACCGGGGAGCTGTTTTTT. This translates into CASRVRGGSNTGELFF.

This clone was recorded at least ten times. CDR3 sequence (DNA): TGTGCCAGCACCATGGGACAGGGGCACGAGCAGTACTTC. Translated: CASTMGQGHEQYF. V is TRBV7-6 and J is TRBJ2-7; 10 nucleotides align to TRBD1. The CDR3 is made up of 13 amino acids. With V trimmed by 7 bases and J by 5 bases, 5 bases remained unmatched. Germline assignment: CDR1 SGHVS and CDR2 FNYEAQ.

This clone was counted many times. The rearrangement uses TRBV5-8 and TRBJ1-5; 12 nucleotides match TRBD1. J gave up 6 bases and V 4 bases, and 8 bases lay outside the gene matches. Germline CDR1 is SGHTS and CDR2 is YDEGEE. The CDR3 runs 16 residues. CDR3 region: CASSPSGTGGVQPQHF. Here the CDR3 DNA reads TGTGCCAGCAGCCCGTCCGGGACAGGGGGCGTTCAGCCCCAGCATTTT.

This clone was seen repeatedly, ten times or more. The CDR3 region is CASSLKASGNTGELFF. The CDR3 DNA sequence: TGTGCCAGCAGCCTAAAGGCTAGCGGGAACACCGGGGAGCTGTTTTTT. This chain uses TRBV27 with TRBJ2-2; 7 bases fit TRBD2. CDR3 size: 16 residues. Germline lookup yields CDR1 MNHEY and CDR2 SMNVEV (reference sequence). Germline trimming cut 6 bases from V and 1 base from J; bases unmatched to any gene: 8.

This clone was observed at least ten times. This sequence joins TRBV11-2 and TRBJ2-1; D possibly corresponds to TRBD1 (6 bases). The CDR3 is 14 residues long. Germline V gene data show CDR1 as SGHAT and CDR2 as FQNNGV. V was pared by 5 bases and J by 9 bases, with 17 bases between. The CDR3, as DNA: TGTGCCAGCAGCACTCGGAACCAAGGGGGTGAGCAGTTCTTC. Translated: CASSTRNQGGEQFF. The entire variable domain, with the rest obtained from reference TRBV11-2 and TRBJ2-1, is as follows: EAGVAQSPRYKIIEKRQSVAFWCNPISGHATLYWYQQILGQGPKLLIQFQNNGVVDDSQLPKDRFSAERLKGVDSTLKIQPAKLEDSAVYLCASSTRNQGGEQFFGPGTRLTVL.

The sample holds many counts of this clone. V and J are TRBV11-1 and TRBJ2-2; TRBD1 agrees at 9 bases. CDR3 length: 14 amino acids. V lost 3 bases, J lost 6 bases, and 2 bases stayed unmatched. CDR1 is SGHAT, CDR2 FQDESV, per germline (reference sequence). CDR3 in amino acids: CASSFRTGAGELFF. DNA for the CDR3: TGTGCCAGCAGCTTCCGGACAGGGGCCGGGGAGCTGTTTTTT.

This clone occurred many times. V is TRBV10-1 and J is TRBJ1-4, with 7 bases matching TRBD1. The CDR3 covers 14 residues. Germline trimming cut 5 bases from V and 3 bases from J; bases unmatched to any gene: 3. Germline V CDR1 and CDR2: WNHNN, SYGVQD (reference sequence). The CDR3 spells CASSFDRANEKLFF. The CDR3 DNA reads as TGCGCCAGCAGTTTCGACAGGGCTAATGAAAAACTGTTTTTT.

The sample holds many counts of this clone. This chain connects TRBV5-6 to TRBJ2-1; 8 bases map to TRBD1. Germline V gene data show CDR1 as SGHDT and CDR2 as YYEEEE. V shed 7 bases, J shed 5 bases, and the junction held 8 bases outside the gene matches. The CDR3 spans 14 residues. CDR3: CASLPSGGHNEQFF. The CDR3 coding sequence is TGTGCCAGCCTCCCCTCAGGGGGCCACAATGAGCAGTTCTTC.

In its sample, this clone was seen many times. The V gene is TRBV5-4, the J gene TRBJ2-3; TRBD2 aligns across 10 bases. CDR3 length: 18 amino acids. Germline CDR1 is SGHNT and CDR2 is YYREEE (reference sequence). V lost 0 bases to trimming and J lost 0 bases; unmatched junction nucleotides: 7. CDR3 nucleotide sequence: TGTGCCAGCAGCTTGGGGCTAGCGGGGGTCACTAGCACAGATACGCAGTATTTT. Protein: CASSLGLAGVTSTDTQYF.

In its sample, this clone was seen many times. This sequence joins TRBV7-9 and TRBJ2-6; 11 bases fit TRBD1. Germline V lookup: CDR1 SEHNR, CDR2 FQNEAQ (reference sequence). Trimming cost V 5 bases and J 1 base; bases outside gene matches: 7. The CDR3 consists of 18 residues. CDR3 sequence: CASSKRTGGRSGANVLTF. The CDR3 coding sequence is TGTGCCAGCAGCAAAAGGACAGGGGGCCGTTCTGGGGCCAACGTCCTGACTTTC.

This clone was picked up many times. This sequence joins TRBV7-9 and TRBJ2-3; possibly TRBD2 for D (6 bases). The CDR3 totals 13 residues. Trimming pared 3 bases from V and 3 bases from J, leaving 7 bases between. CDR1 SEHNR and CDR2 FQNEAQ come from the germline V gene (reference sequence). CDR3 residues: CASSFLATDTQYF. The CDR3 region has the DNA TGTGCCAGCAGCTTCCTAGCGACAGATACGCAGTATTTT.

This clone was picked up many times. The gene calls are TRBV25-1 and TRBJ2-7; D might be TRBD1 (6 bases). Germline CDR1 reads MGHDK; CDR2 reads SYGVNS. The CDR3 covers 14 residues. Between the trimmed V and J ends, which lost 3 bases and 3 bases, there was a span of 12 bases. The CDR3 DNA reads as TGTGCCAGCAGTGACAGGGGAATGGACTACGAGCAGTACTTC. This codes for CASSDRGMDYEQYF.

The rearrangement uses TRBV7-2 and TRBJ2-1; 7 bases are shared with TRBD2. There are 15 residues in the CDR3. Germline CDR1 reads SGHTA; CDR2 reads FQGNSA. Unmatched junction bases numbered 4, after V lost 1 base and J lost 4 bases. As DNA, the CDR3 is TGTGCCAGCAGCTTAGGGAGGCGGGAGTACAATGAGCAGTTCTTC. This gives the protein CASSLGRREYNEQFF.

This clone was seen at least ten times. The chain joins TRBV5-8 to TRBJ2-3, with D possibly TRBD1 on 5 matching bases. This CDR3 has 15 amino acids. V lost 4 bases and J lost 2, with 14 bases in between. Germline-derived CDR1 and CDR2 are SGHTS and YDEGEE. CDR3 sequence reads: CASSSTGDPTDTQYF. CDR3 nucleotide sequence: TGTGCCAGCAGCAGTACAGGAGATCCCACAGATACGCAGTATTTT.

This clone has at least ten counts. The rearrangement links TRBV5-5 to TRBJ2-5; possibly TRBD1 for D (6 bases). V lost 4 bases to trimming and J lost 5 bases, with 15 bases between them. This CDR3 region has 14 residues. Germline V lookup: CDR1 SGHKS, CDR2 YYEKEE (reference sequence). This CDR3 reads CASSTGQSKETQYF. The CDR3, as DNA: TGTGCCAGCAGCACCGGACAGAGTAAGGAGACCCAGTACTTC.

At least ten counts were recorded for this clone. The chain recombines TRBV5-5 with TRBJ2-5; possible D gene TRBD2, 6 bases. From germline, CDR1 is SGHKS and CDR2 YYEKEE (reference sequence). The CDR3 is made up of 13 amino acids. V was pared by 0 bases and J by 3 bases, with 6 bases between. The CDR3 region is CASSLGGKETQYF. The DNA of the CDR3 is TGTGCCAGCAGCTTGGGCGGGAAAGAGACCCAGTACTTC.

This clone came up many times. The chain employs TRBV6-1 and TRBJ2-2; weak D call: TRBD2 (6 bases). V was clipped by 11 bases and J by 6 bases, with 19 bases between them. Per the germline V gene, CDR1 is MNHNS and CDR2 is SASEGT. The CDR3 loop spans 14 amino acids. CDR3 nucleotide sequence: TGTGCCGGTGGCCTGACTAGTCGGTCCGGGGAGCTGTTTTTT. This encodes CAGGLTSRSGELFF.

This clone was recorded at least ten times. The chain links TRBV7-9 to TRBJ2-6, with TRBD1 identical over 7 bases. The CDR3 consists of 18 residues. Germline V gene lookup returns CDR1 SEHNR and CDR2 FQNEAQ (reference sequence). The V segment lost 4 bases and the J segment 3 bases; nucleotides outside the gene matches: 12. CDR3 in amino acids: CASSSPKGGWGGANVLTF. The CDR3 region has the DNA TGTGCCAGCAGCTCACCTAAAGGGGGCTGGGGTGGGGCCAACGTCCTGACTTTC. Using reference TRBV7-9 and TRBJ2-6 for the parts outside the CDR3, the full variable domain is DTGVSQNPRHKITKRGQNVTFRCDPISEHNRLYWYRQTLGQGPEFLTYFQNEAQLEKSRLLSDRFSAERPKGSFSTLEIQRTEQGDSAMYLCASSSPKGGWGGANVLTFGAGSRLTVL.

Ten or more counts support this clone. The chain is built from TRBV7-8 and TRBJ2-7; possible D gene TRBD2, 7 bases. This CDR3 is 14 amino acids long. Trimming took off 10 bases at V and 6 bases at J, with 22 bases between the two ends. CDR1 SGHVS and CDR2 FQNEAQ come from the germline V gene. In DNA, the CDR3 is TGTGCCACCACAGCGGGGACAAGGCCCGCCGAGCAGTACTTC. Translation: CATTAGTRPAEQYF.

This clone was recorded at least ten times. The chain is built from TRBV27 and TRBJ2-2; 11 nucleotides line up with TRBD2. The trim removed 4 bases at V and 0 bases at J, leaving 10 bases unmatched. The germline V gene has CDR1 MNHEY and CDR2 SMNVEV (reference sequence). This CDR3 comprises 19 residues. The CDR3 bases are TGTGCCAGCAGTTCATTTGCCTTAGCGGGAGGGTCGAACACCGGGGAGCTGTTTTTT. Protein sequence: CASSSFALAGGSNTGELFF.

This clone has only a few counts. V and J are TRBV5-1 and TRBJ2-1; D perhaps matches TRBD1 (5 bases). CDR1 and CDR2 (germline): SGHRS, YFSETQ. The V gene lost 5 bases and the J gene lost 4 bases, with 16 bases spanning the gap. The CDR3 is made up of 15 amino acids. The CDR3, as DNA: TGCGCCAGCAGGGGCGGCAGGGAAGGATACAATGAGCAGTTCTTC. This sequence encodes CASRGGREGYNEQFF.

This clone was detected many times. The rearrangement links TRBV7-8 to TRBJ1-2; 8 nucleotides align to TRBD1. Germline V CDR1 and CDR2: SGHVS, FQNEAQ. The CDR3 consists of 15 residues. J was trimmed by 2 bases and V by 1 base; bases with no gene match: 3. CDR3 bases: TGTGCCAGCAGCTTAGTCCGGGACAGGAACTATGGCTACACCTTC. Translated: CASSLVRDRNYGYTF.

In its sample, this clone was seen many times. The rearrangement uses TRBV29-1 and TRBJ1-2, with TRBD1 as a possible D gene (6 bases). This CDR3 region has 12 residues. Germline V gives CDR1 SQVTM, CDR2 ANQGSEA. CDR3 DNA: TGCGGATCGGTTGGGGGCGACTATGGCTACACCTTC. This sequence encodes CGSVGGDYGYTF.

The sample holds many counts of this clone. The chain links TRBV7-3 to TRBJ2-5; 7 bases are a match to TRBD1. Germline lookup yields CDR1 SGHTA and CDR2 FQGTGA. The V segment lost 6 bases and the J segment 5 bases; nucleotides outside the gene matches: 6. CDR3 length: 13 residues. The CDR3 loop is CASRDRRAETQYF. The CDR3 nucleotides read TGTGCCAGCAGGGACAGGCGGGCGGAGACCCAGTACTTC.